This record looks at one T cell receptor (beta chain) sequence and its context. No antigen is known for it. The source of the sample is a study of long-term antiretroviral therapy in people with HIV. Study-level background: It was about a decade after the earliest samples that the 2015 immediate-ART recommendation appeared.

Roughly 0.9-10 million cryopreserved PBMC were held in samples before DNA extraction. Regarding the study as a whole: Blood was collected between the mid-2000s and the late 2010s, possibly under older ART regimens.

The CDR3 is 15 amino acids. CDR1 SGDLS and CDR2 YYNGEE come from the germline V gene. Trimming at V came to 4 bases and at J to 4 bases, leaving 10 bases not matched to a gene. The run of the v3.0 immunoSEQ assay was at survey level. Profiling relied on immunoSEQ multiplex PCR, and the TCRdb table lists in-frame clones only, not all of them. Among 29,000 or so clones listed, 90% to 95% were seen once. The chain couples TRBV9 to TRBJ1-1; 7 nucleotides align to TRBD1. The clonotype originates from a man aged 50 to 59 with HIV. The specimen was unsorted PBMCs, collected about 7.4 years after starting antiretroviral therapy. The CDR3 is CASSPTTGKATEAFF. CDR3 nucleotides: TGTGCCAGCAGCCCCACGACAGGGAAGGCCACTGAAGCTTTCTTT.